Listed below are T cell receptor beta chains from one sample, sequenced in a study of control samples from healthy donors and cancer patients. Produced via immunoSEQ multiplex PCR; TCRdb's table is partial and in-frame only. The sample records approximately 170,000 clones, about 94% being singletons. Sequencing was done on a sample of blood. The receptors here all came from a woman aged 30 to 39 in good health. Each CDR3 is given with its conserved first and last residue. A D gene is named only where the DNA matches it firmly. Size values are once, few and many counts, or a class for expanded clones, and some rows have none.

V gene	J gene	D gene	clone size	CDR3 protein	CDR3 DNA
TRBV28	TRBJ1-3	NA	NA	CASKTGGGGNTIYF	TGTGCCAGCAAAACGGGGGGCGGTGGAAACACCATATATTTT
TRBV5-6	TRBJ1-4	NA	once	CASSDAGKTVF	TGTGCCAGCAGCGACGCCGGAAAAACTGTTTTT
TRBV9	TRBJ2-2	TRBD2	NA	CASSGGTSGHTGELFF	TGTGCCAGCAGCGGGGGGACTAGCGGACACACCGGGGAGCTGTTTTTT
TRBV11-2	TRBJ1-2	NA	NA	CASSPGAGNYGYTF	TGTGCCAGCAGCCCAGGCGCGGGGAACTATGGCTACACCTTC
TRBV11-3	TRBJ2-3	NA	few	CASSLGDTQYF	TGTGCCAGCAGCTTAGGAGATACGCAGTATTTT
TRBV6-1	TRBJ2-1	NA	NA	CASSEDATSYNEQFF	TGTGCCAGCAGTGAAGATGCGACTAGCTACAATGAGCAGTTCTTC
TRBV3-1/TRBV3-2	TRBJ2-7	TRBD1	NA	CASSQLHPPTDRGRDWSYEQYF	TGTGCCAGCAGCCAACTACACCCCCCCACGGACAGGGGAAGGGATTGGTCCTACGAGCAGTACTTC
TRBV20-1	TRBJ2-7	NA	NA	CSAQLWSEQYF	TGCAGTGCCCAACTATGGAGCGAGCAGTACTTC
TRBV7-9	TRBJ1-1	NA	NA	CASSTPMRAEAFF	TGTGCCAGCAGCACCCCCATGAGGGCTGAAGCTTTCTTT
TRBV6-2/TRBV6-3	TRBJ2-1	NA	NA	CASSYQTSNEQFF	TGTGCCAGCAGTTACCAAACTAGCAATGAGCAGTTCTTC
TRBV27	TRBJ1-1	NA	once	CASGLTGPNTEAFF	TGTGCCAGCGGCCTCACAGGGCCGAACACTGAAGCTTTCTTT
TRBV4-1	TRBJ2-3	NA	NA	CASSQADSNIDTQYF	TGCGCCAGCAGCCAAGCGGACAGTAATATAGATACGCAGTATTTT
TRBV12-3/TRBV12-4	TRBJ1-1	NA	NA	CASSLGQAEAFF	TGTGCCAGCAGTTTGGGGCAGGCGGAAGCTTTCTTT
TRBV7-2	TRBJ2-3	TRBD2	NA	CASSPPGSGRGDTQYF	TGTGCCAGCAGCCCCCCGGGAAGTGGGAGGGGAGATACGCAGTATTTT
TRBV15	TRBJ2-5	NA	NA	CATSRDQGRGEETQYF	TGTGCCACCAGCAGAGATCAGGGGCGGGGTGAAGAGACCCAGTACTTC
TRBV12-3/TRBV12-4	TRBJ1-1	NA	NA	CASSLGGVTEAFF	TGTGCCAGCAGTTTGGGGGGCGTAACTGAAGCTTTCTTT
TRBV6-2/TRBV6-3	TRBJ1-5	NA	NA	CASSYGSRGPNQPQHF	TGTGCCAGCAGTTACGGTAGCCGAGGCCCGAATCAGCCCCAGCATTTT
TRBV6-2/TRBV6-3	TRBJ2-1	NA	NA	CASSTDWRSYNEQFF	TGTGCCAGCAGCACGGACTGGCGCTCCTACAATGAGCAGTTCTTC
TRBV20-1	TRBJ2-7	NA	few	CSVGTYEQYF	TGCAGTGTGGGTACCTACGAGCAGTACTTC
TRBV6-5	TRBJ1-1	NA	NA	CASREGGTEAFF	TGTGCCAGCAGGGAGGGGGGCACTGAAGCTTTCTTT
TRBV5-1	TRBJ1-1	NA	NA	CASSLEGGLRTEAFF	TGCGCCAGCAGCTTGGAAGGGGGGCTTAGAACTGAAGCTTTCTTT
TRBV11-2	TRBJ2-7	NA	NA	CASSLEATAAYEQYF	TGTGCCAGCAGCTTAGAGGCGACAGCAGCCTACGAGCAGTACTTC
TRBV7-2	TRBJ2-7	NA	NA	CASSLDVGEQYF	TGTGCCAGCAGCTTAGATGTTGGAGAGCAGTACTTC
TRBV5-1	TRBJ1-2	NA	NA	CASSLAQGTNYGYTF	TGCGCCAGCAGCTTGGCCCAGGGAACCAACTATGGCTACACCTTC
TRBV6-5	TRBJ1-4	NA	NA	CASSPRAATNEKLFF	TGTGCCAGCAGTCCCCGTGCCGCAACTAATGAAAAACTGTTTTTT
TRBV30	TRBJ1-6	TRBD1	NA	CAWSPPDRKNSPLHF	TGTGCCTGGAGCCCCCCGGACAGGAAAAATTCACCCCTCCACTTT
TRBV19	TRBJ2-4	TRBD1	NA	CASSAGQGGNIQYF	TGTGCCAGTAGTGCTGGACAGGGGGGGAACATTCAGTACTTC
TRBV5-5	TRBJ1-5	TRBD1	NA	CASSLLGQDNQPQHF	TGTGCCAGCAGCTTGTTAGGACAGGACAATCAGCCCCAGCATTTT
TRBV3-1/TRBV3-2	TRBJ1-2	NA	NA	CASSQTQVAYGYTF	TGTGCCAGCAGCCAAACACAGGTAGCCTATGGCTACACCTTC
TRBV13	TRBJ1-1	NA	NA	CASSPIMTEAFF	TGTGCCAGCAGCCCGATCATGACTGAAGCTTTCTTT
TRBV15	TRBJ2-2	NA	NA	CATRGGAGNTGELFF	TGTGCCACCAGAGGGGGGGCGGGGAACACCGGGGAGCTGTTTTTT
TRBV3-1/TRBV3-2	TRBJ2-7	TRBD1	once	CASSQGHWTGLTYEQYF	TGTGCCAGCAGCCAAGGGCATTGGACAGGTCTAACCTACGAGCAGTACTTC
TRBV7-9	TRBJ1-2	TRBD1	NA	CASSYGTATNYGYTF	TGTGCCAGCAGCTACGGGACAGCTACTAACTATGGCTACACCTTC
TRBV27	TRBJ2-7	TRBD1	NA	CASSWTGYNDEQYF	TGTGCCAGCAGTTGGACAGGGTATAACGACGAGCAGTACTTC
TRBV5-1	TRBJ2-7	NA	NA	CASSEQGTSYEQYF	TGCGCCAGCAGCGAACAGGGTACCTCCTACGAGCAGTACTTC
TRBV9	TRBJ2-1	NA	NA	CASSVVGGEQFF	TGTGCCAGCAGCGTAGTTGGTGGTGAGCAGTTCTTC
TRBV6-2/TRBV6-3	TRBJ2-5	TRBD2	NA	CASSSQTSGSAETQYF	TGTGCCAGCAGTTCCCAGACTAGCGGGAGCGCGGAGACCCAGTACTTC
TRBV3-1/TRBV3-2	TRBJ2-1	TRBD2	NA	CASAGSRTSGKGEQFF	TGTGCCAGCGCGGGGTCCCGGACTAGCGGGAAGGGTGAGCAGTTCTTC
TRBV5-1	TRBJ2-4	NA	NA	CASSASGENIQYF	TGCGCCAGCAGCGCCTCAGGGGAAAACATTCAGTACTTC
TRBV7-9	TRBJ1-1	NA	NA	CASSPGHLGTYTEAFF	TGTGCCAGCAGCCCTGGGCACCTAGGGACCTACACTGAAGCTTTCTTT
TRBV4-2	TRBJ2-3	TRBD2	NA	CASDQREGSTDTQYF	TGTGCCAGCGATCAGCGGGAGGGGAGCACAGATACGCAGTATTTT
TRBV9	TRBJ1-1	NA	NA	CASSAGKGREAFF	TGTGCCAGCAGCGCAGGGAAAGGGAGGGAAGCTTTCTTT
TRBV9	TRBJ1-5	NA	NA	CASSVGGVDQPQHF	TGTGCCAGCAGCGTAGGCGGAGTTGATCAGCCCCAGCATTTT
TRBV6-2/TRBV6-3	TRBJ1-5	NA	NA	CASSSGYSNQPQHF	TGTGCCAGCAGTTCGGGGTATAGCAATCAGCCTCAGCATTTT
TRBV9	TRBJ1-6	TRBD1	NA	CASSVDGTGRSPLHF	TGTGCCAGCAGCGTAGACGGGACAGGGAGGTCACCCCTCCACTTT